The T cell receptor beta chain described here comes from a study of control samples from healthy donors and cancer patients. V gave up 4 bases and J gave up 2 bases, with 12 bases separating them. CDR1 is LGHNA, CDR2 YSLEER, per germline. CDR3 length: 16 residues. Produced via immunoSEQ multiplex PCR; TCRdb's table is partial and in-frame only. This sample carries roughly 93,000 clones, roughly 89% of them seen once, and the ten largest clones take less than 10%. The sample taken for sequencing was PBMCs. J is TRBJ2-6 and V is TRBV4-3; D remains ambiguous. This TCR derives from a woman aged 45-65 years with colorectal cancer. CDR3 protein: CASSLTLRPGANVLTF. In DNA, the CDR3 is TGCGCCAGCAGCCTTACGTTGAGACCTGGGGCCAACGTCCTGACTTTC.